This T cell receptor (beta chain) was captured by sequencing in a study of blood T cell repertoires in COVID-19. Sequencing was performed with immunoSEQ multiplex PCR; in TCRdb, only in-frame clones are kept and a portion is missing. Of around 270,000 clones in the sample, about 89% were seen once. CDR1 and CDR2 (germline): GTSNPN, SVGIG (reference sequence). The CDR3 length is 12 residues. With 4 bases removed from V and 5 bases from J, the gap between germline ends came to 11 bases. The chain has TRBV30 and TRBJ1-2, with D possibly being TRBD1 (5 bases). The source material was peripheral blood. The receptor was derived from a man in his forties or fifties with acute or convalescent COVID-19. In DNA form, the CDR3 reads TGTGCCTGGACGGCCGGGGGGTATGGCTACACCTTC. Translating gives CAWTAGGYGYTF.